A selection of T cell receptor beta chains follows, all from one sample in a study of blood T cell repertoires in COVID-19. The method was immunoSEQ multiplex PCR; TCRdb's version includes in-frame clones alone and lacks a portion of them. Of more than 70,000 clones in the sample, 65% to 90% were seen once. Material for sequencing was peripheral blood. Source of these receptors: a man aged 55 to 70 with acute or convalescent COVID-19. Each CDR3 is given with its conserved first and last residue. A D gene is named only where the DNA matches it firmly. Size is omitted from some rows. Given values are once, few, many or a class for expanded clones.

>.|TRBV21-1|.|TRBJ1-2
CASSKVCPANYGYTF
TGTGCCAGCAGCAAAGTGTGTCCAGCTAACTATGGCTACACCTTC
>once|TRBV5-1|TRBD2|TRBJ2-3
CASSIAGGPDTQYF
TGCGCCAGCAGCATAGCGGGGGGGCCAGATACGCAGTATTTT
>.|TRBV7-9|.|TRBJ1-2
CASSLQNYGYTF
TGTGCCAGCAGCTTGCAGAACTATGGCTACACCTTC
>.|TRBV6-1|TRBD2|TRBJ2-2
CASSVRAGANTGELFF
TGTGCCAGCAGTGTACGAGCGGGGGCGAACACCGGGGAGCTGTTTTTT
>.|TRBV4-1|.|TRBJ1-4
CASSRRDTINEKLFF
TGCGCCAGCAGCCGACGGGACACCATTAATGAAAAACTGTTTTTT
>.|TRBV4-1|TRBD2|TRBJ2-5
CASSQERVAGVETQYF
TGCGCCAGCAGCCAAGAAAGAGTAGCGGGAGTGGAGACCCAGTACTTC
>.|TRBV4-1|.|TRBJ1-2
CASSQDHRTGYGYTF
TGCGCCAGCAGCCAAGATCACAGGACGGGCTATGGCTACACCTTC
>.|TRBV2|.|TRBJ1-5
CASSEFYNQPQHF
TGTGCCAGCAGTGAGTTTTACAATCAGCCCCAGCATTTT
>few|TRBV4-1|.|TRBJ2-7
CASSPQGYEQYF
TGCGCCAGCAGCCCCCAGGGCTACGAGCAGTACTTC
>once|TRBV20-1|.|TRBJ2-7
CSARSGYEQYF
TGCAGTGCTAGGTCCGGGTACGAGCAGTACTTC
>.|TRBV6-5|TRBD1|TRBJ1-3
CASRADRDGNTIYF
TGTGCCAGCAGGGCGGACAGGGACGGAAACACCATATATTTT
>.|TRBV18|.|TRBJ1-3
CASSNSAGNSGNTIYF
TGTGCCAGCTCAAACTCAGCCGGGAACTCTGGAAACACCATATATTTT
>.|TRBV14|.|TRBJ1-4
CASSHVGEKLFF
TGTGCCAGCAGCCATGTCGGTGAAAAACTGTTTTTT
>.|TRBV2|.|TRBJ2-2
CASSLRLGNTGELFF
TGTGCCAGCAGTCTACGTCTCGGGAACACCGGGGAGCTGTTTTTT
>.|TRBV2|.|TRBJ2-7
CASSPTTLRRHEQYF
TGTGCCAGCAGCCCAACGACTCTCCGACGCCACGAGCAGTACTTC
>.|TRBV7-8|.|TRBJ1-1
CASSGRTSGNTEAFF
TGTGCCAGCAGCGGGAGGACGAGCGGGAACACTGAAGCTTTCTTT
>few|TRBV6-5|.|TRBJ2-3
CASSRDFTDTQYF
TGTGCCAGCAGCCGGGACTTCACAGATACGCAGTATTTT
>.|TRBV24-1|TRBD2|TRBJ2-1
CATSDSGGNEQFF
TGTGCCACCAGTGATTCGGGGGGAAATGAGCAGTTCTTC
>.|TRBV19|.|TRBJ1-3
CASSIGAYSGNTIYF
TGTGCCAGTAGTATTGGGGCCTACTCTGGAAACACCATATATTTT
>.|TRBV6-5|.|TRBJ2-2
CASRATVNTGELFF
TGTGCCAGCAGAGCGACGGTGAACACCGGGGAGCTGTTTTTT
>.|TRBV7-2|TRBD1|TRBJ2-1
CASRPTSGTGANEQFF
TGTGCCAGCAGGCCAACCTCCGGGACAGGGGCAAATGAGCAGTTCTTC
>.|TRBV14|.|TRBJ2-1
CASSQDVGLLNEQFF
TGTGCCAGCAGCCAAGATGTGGGCCTCCTTAATGAGCAGTTCTTC
>.|TRBV6-1|.|TRBJ1-1
CASSEALRENTEAFF
TGTGCCAGCAGTGAAGCGCTTCGGGAGAACACTGAAGCTTTCTTT
>.|TRBV4-2|TRBD2|TRBJ2-3
CASSPGVKAGADTQYF
TGTGCCAGCAGCCCTGGAGTTAAAGCGGGAGCTGATACGCAGTATTTT
>.|TRBV5-1|TRBD2|TRBJ2-1
CASTSGLRAGDYNEQFF
TGCGCCAGCACGTCAGGGCTGAGAGCGGGGGACTACAATGAGCAGTTCTTC
>.|TRBV9|TRBD1|TRBJ1-2
CASCPGDRAFYGYTF
TGTGCCAGCTGCCCTGGGGACAGGGCCTTCTATGGCTACACCTTC
>.|TRBV7-2|.|TRBJ1-3
CASSARYDRDNTGNTIYF
TGTGCCAGCAGCGCGCGATATGACCGGGACAACACTGGAAACACCATATATTTT
>.|TRBV19|TRBD1|TRBJ2-3
CASSMGGRGRRDTQYF
TGTGCCAGTAGTATGGGCGGTAGGGGGCGTAGAGATACGCAGTATTTT
>.|TRBV19|.|TRBJ1-2
CASSIGAVSGYGYTF
TGTGCCAGTAGTATAGGAGCAGTCTCAGGCTATGGCTACACCTTC
>.|TRBV4-2|.|TRBJ2-3
CASSREGGRAEAQYF
TGTGCCAGCAGCCGGGAAGGGGGGAGGGCCGAGGCGCAGTATTTT
>.|TRBV5-5|.|TRBJ1-1
CASSGWGVRGAFF
TGTGCCAGCAGCGGCTGGGGGGTAAGAGGAGCTTTCTTT
>once|TRBV3-1/TRBV3-2|TRBD1|TRBJ2-2
CASSLGHRGRTGELFF
TGTGCCAGCAGCCTAGGCCACAGGGGGCGCACCGGGGAGCTGTTTTTT
>once|TRBV19|TRBD1|TRBJ2-4
CASSALTGLENIQYF
TGTGCCAGTAGTGCTCTGACAGGGCTGGAAAACATTCAGTACTTC